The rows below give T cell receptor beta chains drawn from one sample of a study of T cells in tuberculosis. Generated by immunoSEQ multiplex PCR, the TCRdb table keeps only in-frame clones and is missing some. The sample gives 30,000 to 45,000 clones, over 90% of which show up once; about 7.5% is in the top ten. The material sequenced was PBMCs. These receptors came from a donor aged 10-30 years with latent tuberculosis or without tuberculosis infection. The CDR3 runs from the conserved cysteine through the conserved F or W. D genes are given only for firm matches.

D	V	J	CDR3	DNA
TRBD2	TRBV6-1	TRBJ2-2	CASSGLAGVDTGELFF	TGTGCCAGCAGTGGACTAGCGGGGGTGGACACCGGGGAGCTGTTTTTT
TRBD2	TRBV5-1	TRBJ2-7	CASSTTSGGTYEQYF	TGCGCCAGCAGCACTACTAGCGGGGGGACCTACGAGCAGTACTTC
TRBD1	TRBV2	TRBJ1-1	CASRVDRASPEAFF	TGTGCCAGCAGAGTTGACAGGGCCAGTCCTGAAGCTTTCTTT
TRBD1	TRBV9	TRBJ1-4	CASSPGTGLKKLFF	TGTGCCAGCAGCCCCGGGACAGGATTAAAGAAACTGTTTTTT
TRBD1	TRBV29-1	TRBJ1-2	CSVTGTGEGYTF	TGCAGCGTTACCGGGACAGGGGAAGGCTACACCTTC
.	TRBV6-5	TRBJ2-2	CASSYHPSNTGELFF	TGTGCCAGCAGTTACCATCCATCCAACACCGGGGAGCTGTTTTTT
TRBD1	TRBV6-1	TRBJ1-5	CASIGQGGQPQHF	TGTGCCAGCATAGGACAGGGGGGACAGCCCCAGCATTTT
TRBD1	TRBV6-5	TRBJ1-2	CASRSPGQGNYGYTF	TGTGCCAGCAGATCCCCGGGACAGGGGAACTATGGCTACACCTTC
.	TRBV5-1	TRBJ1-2	CASSLRTTALNYGYTF	TGCGCCAGCAGCTTGCGTACCACAGCTCTTAACTATGGCTACACCTTC
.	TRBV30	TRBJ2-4	CAWSAWTDLAKNIQYF	TGTGCCTGGAGTGCATGGACAGACCTAGCCAAAAACATTCAGTACTTC
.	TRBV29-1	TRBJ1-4	CSGRQGAGEKLFF	TGCAGCGGTAGGCAGGGCGCAGGAGAAAAACTGTTTTTT
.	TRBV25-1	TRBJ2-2	CASSEYGETGELFF	TGTGCCAGCAGTGAATATGGGGAGACCGGGGAGCTGTTTTTT
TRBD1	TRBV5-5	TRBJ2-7	CASSWVPGQGKIYEQYF	TGTGCCAGCAGCTGGGTCCCGGGACAGGGTAAGATATACGAGCAGTACTTC
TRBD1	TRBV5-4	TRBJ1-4	CASSVYRGLIGANEKLFF	TGTGCCAGCAGCGTGTACAGGGGGCTTATAGGAGCTAATGAAAAACTGTTTTTT
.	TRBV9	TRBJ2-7	CASSVDTVYTTGEQYF	TGTGCCAGCAGCGTAGATACGGTCTACACAACGGGGGAGCAGTACTTC
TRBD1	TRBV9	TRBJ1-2	CASSAVSGTEENYGYTF	TGTGCCAGCAGCGCCGTGAGTGGGACAGAGGAGAACTATGGCTACACCTTC
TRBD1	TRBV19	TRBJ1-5	CASREDRGQDQPQHF	TGTGCCAGTAGGGAGGACAGGGGACAGGATCAGCCCCAGCATTTT
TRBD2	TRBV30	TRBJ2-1	CAWSHGGYNEQFF	TGTGCCTGGAGTCACGGGGGGTACAATGAGCAGTTCTTC
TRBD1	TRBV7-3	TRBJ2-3	CASSPSRGTDTQYF	TGTGCCAGCAGCCCTAGCAGGGGGACAGATACGCAGTATTTT
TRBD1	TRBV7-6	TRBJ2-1	CASSFDRGVYNEQFF	TGTGCCAGCAGCTTCGACAGGGGGGTCTACAATGAGCAGTTCTTC
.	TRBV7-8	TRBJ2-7	CASSLTRDFEQYF	TGTGCCAGCAGCTTAACGAGGGATTTCGAGCAGTACTTC
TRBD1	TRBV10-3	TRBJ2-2	CAIKGTGSDTGELFF	TGTGCCATCAAAGGGACAGGGTCGGACACCGGGGAGCTGTTTTTT
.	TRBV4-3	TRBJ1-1	CASSQVRGNTEAFF	TGCGCCAGCAGCCAAGTTCGGGGAAACACTGAAGCTTTCTTT
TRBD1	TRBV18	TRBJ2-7	CASSLGDRGALYEQYF	TGTGCCAGCTCCCTGGGGGACAGGGGGGCTTTGTACGAGCAGTACTTC
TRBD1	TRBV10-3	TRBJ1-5	CAISEGTGNQPQHF	TGTGCCATCAGTGAGGGGACAGGGAATCAGCCCCAGCATTTT
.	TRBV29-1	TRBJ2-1	CSVAETYNEQFF	TGCAGCGTTGCCGAGACCTACAATGAGCAGTTCTTC
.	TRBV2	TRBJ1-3	CARGQTPFSGNTIYF	TGTGCCAGAGGACAGACGCCTTTCTCTGGAAACACCATATATTTT
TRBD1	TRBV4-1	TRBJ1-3	CASSHPRGDRGSGNTIYF	TGCGCCAGCAGCCATCCAAGGGGAGACAGGGGATCTGGAAACACCATATATTTT
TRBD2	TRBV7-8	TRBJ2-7	CASSLGGLAGYEQYF	TGTGCCAGCAGCTTAGGGGGACTAGCGGGTTACGAGCAGTACTTC
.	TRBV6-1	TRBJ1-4	CATALDTRSYRFF	TGTGCCACCGCGTTGGACACCCGATCTTATAGGTTTTTT
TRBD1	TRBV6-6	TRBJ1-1	CASTLQTGMYTEAFF	TGTGCCAGCACCCTCCAGACAGGGATGTACACTGAAGCTTTCTTT